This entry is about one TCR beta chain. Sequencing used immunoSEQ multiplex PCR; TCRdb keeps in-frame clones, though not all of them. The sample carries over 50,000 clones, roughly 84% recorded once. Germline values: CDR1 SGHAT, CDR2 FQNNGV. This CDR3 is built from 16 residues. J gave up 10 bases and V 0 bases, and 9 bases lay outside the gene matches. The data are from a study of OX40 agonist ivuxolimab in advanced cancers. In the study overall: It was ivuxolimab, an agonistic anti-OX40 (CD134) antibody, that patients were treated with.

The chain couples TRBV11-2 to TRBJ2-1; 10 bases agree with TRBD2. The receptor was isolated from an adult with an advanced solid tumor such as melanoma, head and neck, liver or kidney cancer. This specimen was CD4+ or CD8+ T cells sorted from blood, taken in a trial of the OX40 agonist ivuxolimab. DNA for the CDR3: TGTGCCAGCAGCTTAGATCTGTCTAGCGGGAGTCTAGAGCAGTTCTTC. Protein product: CASSLDLSSGSLEQFF.